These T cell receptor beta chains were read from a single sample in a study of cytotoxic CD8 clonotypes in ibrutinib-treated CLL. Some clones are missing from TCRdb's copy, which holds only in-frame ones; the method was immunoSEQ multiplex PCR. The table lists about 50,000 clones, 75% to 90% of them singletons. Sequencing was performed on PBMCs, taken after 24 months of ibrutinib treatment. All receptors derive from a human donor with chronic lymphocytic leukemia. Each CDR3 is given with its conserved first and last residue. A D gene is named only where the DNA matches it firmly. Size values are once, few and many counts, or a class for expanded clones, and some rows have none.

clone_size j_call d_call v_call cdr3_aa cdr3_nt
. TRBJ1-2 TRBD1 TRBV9 CASSVAKTGAYGYTF TGTGCCAGCAGCGTAGCCAAAACAGGGGCCTATGGCTACACCTTC
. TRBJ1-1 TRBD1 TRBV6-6 CASSYRTGEGTEAFF TGTGCCAGCAGTTACAGGACAGGGGAGGGCACTGAAGCTTTCTTT
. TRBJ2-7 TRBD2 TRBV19 CASRTSGTYEQYF TGTGCCAGTAGGACTAGCGGCACCTACGAGCAGTACTTC
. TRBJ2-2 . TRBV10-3 CAIRGPAENTGELFF TGTGCCATACGGGGGCCAGCCGAGAACACCGGGGAGCTGTTTTTT
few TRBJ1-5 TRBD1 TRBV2 CASVRTGGQPQHF TGTGCCAGCGTCAGGACAGGAGGTCAGCCCCAGCATTTT
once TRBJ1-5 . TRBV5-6 CASSLRGQPQHF TGTGCCAGCAGTCTACGTGGTCAGCCCCAGCATTTT
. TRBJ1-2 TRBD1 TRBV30 CAWSADRASGYTF TGTGCCTGGAGTGCCGACAGGGCGAGTGGCTACACCTTC
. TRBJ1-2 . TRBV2 CASSADSNYGYTF TGTGCCAGCAGTGCGGACAGTAACTATGGCTACACCTTC
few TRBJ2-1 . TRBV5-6 CASSLAHRTDYNEQFF TGTGCCAGCAGCTTGGCCCACCGAACAGACTACAATGAGCAGTTCTTC
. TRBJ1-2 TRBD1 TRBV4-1 CASSQETRGKGYTF TGCGCCAGCAGCCAGGAAACCAGGGGGAAGGGCTACACCTTC
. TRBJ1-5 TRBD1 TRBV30 CAWSGGTGGKPQHF TGTGCCTGGAGTGGTGGGACAGGGGGCAAGCCCCAGCATTTT
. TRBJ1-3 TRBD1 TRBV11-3 CASSPPPHRGGNTIYF TGTGCCAGCAGCCCGCCCCCACACAGGGGAGGAAACACCATATATTTT
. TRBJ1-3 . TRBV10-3 CATNPRGGYSGNTIYF TGTGCCACCAATCCGAGGGGGGGCTACTCTGGAAACACCATATATTTT
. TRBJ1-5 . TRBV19 CASMAGSGNQPQHF TGTGCCAGTATGGCGGGGTCAGGCAATCAGCCCCAGCATTTT
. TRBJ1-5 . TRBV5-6 CASSLTGLNQPQHF TGTGCCAGCAGCTTGACAGGGCTGAATCAGCCCCAGCATTTT
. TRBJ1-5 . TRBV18 CASSPEGGRSNQPQHF TGTGCCAGCTCACCGGAGGGGGGGCGGAGCAATCAGCCCCAGCATTTT
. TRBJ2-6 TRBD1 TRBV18 CASSPVRTGGFGANVLTF TGTGCCAGCTCACCAGTCCGGACAGGGGGCTTTGGGGCCAACGTCCTGACTTTC
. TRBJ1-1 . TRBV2 CASRLSQGAGAAFF TGTGCCAGCAGGCTCTCACAGGGTGCCGGGGCGGCTTTCTTT
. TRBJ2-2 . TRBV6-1 CASSPEYDTGELFF TGTGCCAGCAGCCCCGAGTACGACACCGGGGAGCTGTTTTTT
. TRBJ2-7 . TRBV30 CAWQVTTRVEQYF TGTGCCTGGCAGGTCACCACAAGGGTCGAGCAGTACTTC
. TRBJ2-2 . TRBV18 CASSPNGPTGELFF TGTGCCAGCTCACCCAACGGTCCCACCGGGGAGCTGTTTTTT
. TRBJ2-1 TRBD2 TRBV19 CASRQVASGRAGYNEQFF TGTGCCAGTAGACAGGTAGCTAGCGGGAGGGCCGGTTACAATGAGCAGTTCTTC
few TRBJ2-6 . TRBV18 CASSPQGRFPSGANVLTF TGTGCCAGCTCACCGCAGGGACGCTTCCCCTCTGGGGCCAACGTCCTGACTTTC
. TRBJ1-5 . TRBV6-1 CASSANSNQPQHF TGTGCCAGCAGTGCAAATAGCAATCAGCCCCAGCATTTT
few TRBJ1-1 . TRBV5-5 CASSGSGLGLTEAFF TGTGCCAGCAGCGGGTCGGGCCTGGGGTTAACTGAAGCTTTCTTT
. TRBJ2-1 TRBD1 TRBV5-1 CASSLGQGARNEQFF TGCGCCAGCAGCTTAGGACAGGGGGCGCGTAATGAGCAGTTCTTC
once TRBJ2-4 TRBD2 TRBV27 CASSPGLAGEVTKNIQYF TGTGCCAGCAGTCCCGGACTAGCGGGAGAGGTGACCAAAAACATTCAGTACTTC
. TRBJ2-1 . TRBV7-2 CASTTMAPWSEQFF TGTGCCAGCACAACTATGGCCCCATGGAGTGAGCAGTTCTTC
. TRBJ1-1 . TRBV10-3 CAIKGSALNTEAFF TGTGCCATCAAGGGCAGCGCCTTGAACACTGAAGCTTTCTTT
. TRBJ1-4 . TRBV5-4 CASSPFLFLLNEKLFF TGTGCCAGCAGCCCTTTCCTATTTCTCCTCAATGAAAAACTGTTTTTT
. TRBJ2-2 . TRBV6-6 CASTLGSLAGELFF TGTGCCAGCACCCTCGGGTCTTTAGCCGGGGAGCTGTTTTTT
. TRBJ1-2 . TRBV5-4 CASRGGGGSNYGYTF TGTGCCAGCAGGGGGGGAGGGGGATCTAACTATGGCTACACCTTC
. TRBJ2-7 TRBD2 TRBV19 CASSKTSGRGYEQYF TGTGCCAGTAGTAAGACTAGCGGGAGGGGATACGAGCAGTACTTC
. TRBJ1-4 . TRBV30 CAWSQTAEKLFF TGTGCCTGGAGTCAAACAGCCGAAAAACTGTTTTTT
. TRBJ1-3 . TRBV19 CASSIPPGLGNTIYF TGTGCCAGTAGTATCCCCCCAGGTCTCGGAAACACCATATATTTT
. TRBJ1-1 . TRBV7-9 CASSLAQASGNTEAFF TGTGCCAGCAGCTTAGCGCAGGCTTCAGGGAACACTGAAGCTTTCTTT
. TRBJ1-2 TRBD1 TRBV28 CASSPSDRGARGYTF TGTGCCAGCAGTCCCTCGGACAGGGGAGCCCGAGGCTACACCTTC
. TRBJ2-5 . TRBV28 CASSLGGALKETQYF TGTGCCAGCAGTTTAGGGGGTGCGCTTAAAGAGACCCAGTACTTC
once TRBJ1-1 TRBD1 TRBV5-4 CASSLGGTGYTEAFF TGTGCCAGCAGCTTGGGTGGGACAGGGTACACTGAAGCTTTCTTT
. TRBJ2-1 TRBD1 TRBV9 CASSAGTGVRNEQFF TGTGCCAGCAGCGCCGGGACAGGGGTGCGGAATGAGCAGTTCTTC
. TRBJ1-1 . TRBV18 CASSEQIENTEAFF TGTGCCAGCTCAGAACAGATAGAGAACACTGAAGCTTTCTTT
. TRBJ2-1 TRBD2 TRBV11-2 CASSLDGSGRYNEQFF TGTGCCAGCAGCTTAGACGGTAGCGGGAGGTACAATGAGCAGTTCTTC
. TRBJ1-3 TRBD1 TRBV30 CAWTMGQQLSGNTIYF TGTGCCTGGACAATGGGACAGCAACTCTCTGGAAACACCATATATTTT
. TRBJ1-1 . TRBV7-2 CASRQWNTEAFF TGTGCCAGCCGGCAGTGGAACACTGAAGCTTTCTTT
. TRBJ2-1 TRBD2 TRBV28 CASRGREYNEQFF TGTGCCAGCAGGGGGAGGGAGTACAATGAGCAGTTCTTC
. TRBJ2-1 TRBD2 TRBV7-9 CASSKPGTSLFF TGTGCCAGCAGCAAGCCCGGGACTAGCCTTTTCTTC
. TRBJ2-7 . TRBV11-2 CASSLLPSVGEQYF TGTGCCAGCAGCTTACTTCCTAGCGTCGGGGAGCAGTACTTC
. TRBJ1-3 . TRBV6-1 CAISGRVFGNTIYF TGTGCCATCTCAGGGCGTGTTTTTGGAAACACCATATATTTT
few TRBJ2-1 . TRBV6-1 CANLTSTYNEQFF TGTGCCAACCTGACTAGTACCTACAATGAGCAGTTCTTC
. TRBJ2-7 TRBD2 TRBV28 CASSFPYPETAGTSSYEQYF TGTGCCAGCAGTTTTCCCTACCCGGAAACTGCCGGGACTAGCTCCTACGAGCAGTACTTC
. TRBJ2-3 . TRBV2 CASSDAGNTDTQYF TGTGCCAGCAGTGACGCGGGAAACACAGATACGCAGTATTTT
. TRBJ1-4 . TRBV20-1 CSATLGAGLFF TGCAGTGCTACCCTCGGGGCGGGACTGTTTTTT
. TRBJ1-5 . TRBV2 CASSSKSHQPQHF TGTGCCAGCAGTTCGAAGTCCCATCAGCCCCAGCATTTT
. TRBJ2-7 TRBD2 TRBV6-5 CASSYGRLAGYEQYF TGTGCCAGCAGTTACGGTCGTCTAGCGGGATACGAGCAGTACTTC
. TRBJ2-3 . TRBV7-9 CASSGLRGPPDTQYF TGTGCCAGCAGCGGACTCAGGGGACCCCCAGATACGCAGTATTTT